Each of the 21 T cell receptor beta chains below was sequenced from the same sample in a study of blood T cell repertoires in COVID-19. The repertoire was sequenced with immunoSEQ multiplex PCR; TCRdb's copy has only in-frame clones and lacks some. The sample lists around 92,000 clones, about 86% occurring once. Sequenced: peripheral blood. The receptor source for this set is a woman between 55 and 75 years old in a cohort sampled during active or convalescent COVID-19.

This chain joins TRBV6-1 and TRBJ1-2, with D possibly being TRBD1 (5 bases). Germline V CDR1 and CDR2: MNHNS, SASEGT. Trimming removed 1 base at V and 7 bases at J, with 13 bases between. The CDR3 is made up of 14 amino acids. The CDR3 region is CASSEGGGSRGYTF. CDR3 DNA: TGTGCCAGCAGTGAAGGGGGGGGGTCCCGTGGCTACACCTTC.

This clone was detected a few times. The V and J genes are TRBV2 and TRBJ1-5, with D uncertain. The CDR3 loop spans 13 amino acids. Germline V gene lookup returns CDR1 SNHLY and CDR2 FYNNEI. V was trimmed by 1 base and J by 6 bases, leaving 7 bases between them. The DNA for the CDR3 is TGTGCCAGCAGTGAAGAGGGAGGTCAGCCCCAGCATTTT. It specifies CASSEEGGQPQHF.

This chain uses TRBV24-1 with TRBJ2-3; TRBD2 agrees at 7 bases. Germline CDR1 KGHDR, CDR2 SFDVKD. After removal of 9 bases from V and 2 bases from J, the junction contained 7 bases not matched to a gene. This CDR3 has 14 amino acids. The CDR3 DNA is TGTGCCACCGGGGAGGGCCGGGTCACAGATACGCAGTATTTT. This translates into CATGEGRVTDTQYF.

The chain has TRBV28 and TRBJ1-2; 10 positions match TRBD1. From germline, CDR1 is MDHEN and CDR2 SYDVKM. Germline trimming cut 1 base from V and 6 bases from J; bases unmatched to any gene: 5. The CDR3 totals 15 residues. The CDR3 loop is CASSLYSGQGNGYTF. CDR3 sequence (DNA): TGTGCCAGCAGTTTATACTCGGGACAGGGGAATGGCTACACCTTC.

The CDR3 loop reads CASSIPLRRYNEQFF. The CDR3 DNA sequence: TGCGCCAGCAGCATACCCCTGCGGAGATACAATGAGCAGTTCTTC. V usage is TRBV5-1 and J usage is TRBJ2-1; D not certain. The CDR3 sequence is 15 residues long. The germline V gene has CDR1 SGHRS and CDR2 YFSETQ. Trimming pared 4 bases from V and 4 bases from J, leaving 15 bases between.

As to this clone: The identical CDR3 is also encoded by other nucleotide sequences in the sample. J is TRBJ2-7 and V is TRBV5-1, with 7 bases identical to TRBD1. The CDR3 extends over 13 amino acids. V was pared by 2 bases and J by 2 bases, with 1 base of the junction left unmatched. Germline CDR1 and CDR2: SGHRS and YFSETQ. The DNA for the CDR3 is TGCGCCAGCAGCTTAACAGGGGCCTACGAGCAGTACTTC. Its translation: CASSLTGAYEQYF.

The genes are TRBV7-9 and TRBJ1-2, with D unresolved. With 5 bases removed from V and 4 bases from J, the gap between germline ends came to 11 bases. Germline V gene data show CDR1 as SEHNR and CDR2 as FQNEAQ (reference sequence). The CDR3 sequence is 13 residues long. The CDR3 DNA follows: TGTGCCAGCAGCCGAGACACCTTCTATGGCTACACCTTC. It translates to CASSRDTFYGYTF. Combining the CDR3 with reference TRBV7-9 and TRBJ1-2 gives the whole variable domain DTGVSQNPRHKITKRGQNVTFRCDPISEHNRLYWYRQTLGQGPEFLTYFQNEAQLEKSRLLSDRFSAERPKGSFSTLEIQRTEQGDSAMYLCASSRDTFYGYTFGSGTRLTVV.

The chain links TRBV5-1 to TRBJ2-3, with 8 bases matching TRBD2. Germline lookup yields CDR1 SGHRS and CDR2 YFSETQ. The CDR3 is made up of 17 amino acids. Trimming cost V 4 bases and J 2 bases; bases outside gene matches: 12. Here the CDR3 reads CASSRGAVAGTTDTQYF. For the CDR3, the DNA is TGCGCCAGCAGCCGAGGGGCGGTAGCGGGGACCACAGATACGCAGTATTTT.

The chain links TRBV27 to TRBJ1-5, with 11 positions matching TRBD1. The V and J ends lost 7 bases and 6 bases, in that order; junction bases with no gene match: 17. Germline CDR1 and CDR2: MNHEY and SMNVEV (reference sequence). The CDR3 contains 18 residues. The CDR3 reads CASMGRDRGLAFGQPQHF. The CDR3 DNA reads as TGTGCCAGCATGGGGCGGGACAGGGGGTTGGCTTTCGGTCAGCCCCAGCATTTT.

The chain couples TRBV5-1 to TRBJ1-5; tentative D call: TRBD1 (5 bases). Trimming took 1 base from V and 8 from J, leaving 13 bases between them. This CDR3 is built from 14 residues. From germline, CDR1 is SGHRS and CDR2 YFSETQ. In DNA, the CDR3 is TGCGCCAGCAGCTTGCGGGGGAGCACGGAGCCCCAGCATTTT. The encoded protein is CASSLRGSTEPQHF.

This chain connects TRBV4-1 to TRBJ1-1, with 8 bases that match TRBD1. The junction had 7 bases not matched to a gene; V was cut back by 6 bases and J by 4 bases. Germline-derived CDR1 and CDR2 are MGHRA and YSYEKL. The CDR3 is made up of 14 amino acids. The CDR3 DNA reads TGCGCCAGCAGTCGACAGGGGTACGGCACTGAAGCTTTCTTT. Residues: CASSRQGYGTEAFF.

This clone was found a few times. The chain employs TRBV18 and TRBJ2-4, with 8 bases identical to TRBD2. CDR1 and CDR2 from the germline V gene are KGHSH and LQKENI. This CDR3 is 18 amino acids long. V gave up 5 bases and J gave up 3 bases; unmatched junction bases: 15. CDR3 sequence reads: CASSVTSVSLRGKNIQYF. In nucleotides, the CDR3 is TGTGCCAGCTCAGTGACTAGCGTCTCCTTGAGGGGCAAAAACATTCAGTACTTC.

The chain links TRBV7-8 to TRBJ1-1; possibly TRBD1 for D (5 bases). This CDR3 comprises 14 residues. CDR1 is SGHVS, CDR2 FQNEAQ, per germline. The V and J ends lost 2 bases and 7 bases respectively, with 14 bases between them. The CDR3 region is CASSLIPLQGEAFF. In DNA, the CDR3 is TGTGCCAGCAGCTTAATTCCCCTCCAGGGTGAAGCTTTCTTT.

The genes are TRBV4-2 and TRBJ2-1; the match to TRBD2 covers 14 bases. The CDR3 runs 18 residues. CDR1 and CDR2 (germline): LGHNA, YNFKEQ. Trimming removed 1 base from V and 4 bases from J; junction bases left unmatched: 6. The CDR3 bases are TGTGCCAGCAGCCAAGTTTGGGGACTAGCGGGGGTATACAATGAGCAGTTCTTC. Translated, it gives CASSQVWGLAGVYNEQFF.

This clone has just one count. This chain links TRBV10-3 with TRBJ2-3; 9 nucleotides align to TRBD1. Germline CDR1 is ENHRY and CDR2 is SYGVKD. V dropped 10 bases and J dropped 4; count of bases not matched to a gene: 12. This CDR3 spans 15 amino acids. The CDR3 DNA reads TGTGCCACCGGAGTCGGGACAGGGCTCTCAGATACGCAGTATTTT. Its protein product is CATGVGTGLSDTQYF.

This clone was counted only a few times. The chain recombines TRBV7-3 with TRBJ2-2; tentative D call: TRBD1 (5 bases). In germline, CDR1 is SGHTA, CDR2 FQGTGA. The CDR3 is 17 amino acids. V gave up 2 bases and J gave up 6 bases, with 19 bases separating them. Written as DNA, the CDR3 is TGTGCCAGCAGCTTAGACCTTGGACACGCTCGGTCCGGGGAGCTGTTTTTT. Translation gives CASSLDLGHARSGELFF.

The chain recombines TRBV19 with TRBJ2-7; the D gene is possibly TRBD2 (5 bases). The germline CDR1 and CDR2 sequences are LNHDA and SQIVND (reference sequence). This CDR3 comprises 14 residues. V was shortened by 4 bases and J by 6 bases, with 16 bases between the two germline ends. The CDR3 region is CASSRFRAGSEQYF. The CDR3 nucleotides are TGTGCCAGTAGTAGGTTTAGGGCGGGCTCCGAGCAGTACTTC.

The V and J genes are TRBV2 and TRBJ2-5, with 7 bases fitting TRBD2. The germline CDR1 and CDR2 sequences are SNHLY and FYNNEI. Germline trimming cut 6 bases from V and 2 bases from J; bases unmatched to any gene: 9. The CDR3 is 15 residues long. In DNA form, the CDR3 reads TGTGCCAGCAGGGGTGAGGGACTACGGCAAGAGACCCAGTACTTC. Protein product: CASRGEGLRQETQYF.

The V call is TRBV11-2, the J call TRBJ1-1; D remains unclear. Germline V gene lookup returns CDR1 SGHAT and CDR2 FQNNGV. The CDR3 has 15 amino acids. V was pared by 2 bases and J by 1 base, with 11 bases between. The CDR3 is CASSLIPSGNTEAFF. The CDR3 DNA follows: TGTGCCAGCAGCTTAATCCCCTCGGGGAACACTGAAGCTTTCTTT.

This chain joins TRBV6-6 and TRBJ1-1; possibly TRBD1 for D (5 bases). The germline V and J ends were trimmed by 0 bases and 5 bases, with 16 bases remaining between them. The CDR3 spans 16 residues. Germline CDR1 is MNHNY and CDR2 is SVGAGI (reference sequence). CDR3 loop: CASSYSKGLGWTEAFF. The CDR3 DNA is TGTGCCAGCAGTTACTCGAAGGGACTCGGCTGGACTGAAGCTTTCTTT.

The rearrangement links TRBV5-1 to TRBJ2-1; possibly TRBD2 for D (5 bases). Germline CDR1 reads SGHRS; CDR2 reads YFSETQ. The ends were cut back, 2 bases at V and 4 bases at J, with 10 bases in the middle. The CDR3 loop spans 14 amino acids. The CDR3 loop is CASSLMTGYNEQFF. The CDR3 coding sequence is TGCGCCAGCAGCTTAATGACGGGGTACAATGAGCAGTTCTTC.